Listed here are 28 T cell receptor beta chains from one sample, sequenced in a study of control samples from healthy donors and cancer patients. Sequencing was performed with immunoSEQ multiplex PCR; in TCRdb, only in-frame clones are kept and a portion is missing. The data show around 100,000 clones, about 89% seen once. The sample comprised PBMCs. The receptors were gathered from a man between 60 and 70 years old with lung cancer.

The chain is built from TRBV28 and TRBJ1-2; TRBD1 matches at 7 bases. The germline CDR1 and CDR2 sequences are MDHEN and SYDVKM. J was trimmed by 7 bases and V by 5 bases; bases with no gene match: 16. The CDR3 contains 16 residues. The CDR3 sequence: CASSTHPTTGQGGYTF. Here the CDR3 DNA reads TGTGCCAGCAGTACCCATCCTACGACAGGGCAGGGTGGCTACACCTTC.

The J gene is TRBJ1-1, the V gene TRBV6-5, with TRBD1 as a possible D gene (6 bases). CDR3 length: 14 residues. The V end was cut by 2 bases, the J end by 2 bases, with 9 bases between. Germline assignment: CDR1 MNHEY and CDR2 SVGAGI. The CDR3 loop reads CASSYRRGNTEAFF. As DNA, the CDR3 is TGTGCCAGCAGTTACCGCAGGGGTAACACTGAAGCTTTCTTT.

The chain couples TRBV3-1 (or the pseudogene TRBV3-2) to TRBJ2-6; possible D gene TRBD1, 6 bases. Trimming took off 0 bases at V and 0 bases at J, with 12 bases between the two ends. The V gene's germline CDR1 is LGHDT and CDR2 YNNKEL (reference sequence). The CDR3 covers 18 residues. CDR3 nucleotides: TGTGCCAGCAGCCAAGAGGCGCCAGGGGTCTCTGGGGCCAACGTCCTGACTTTC. Translated: CASSQEAPGVSGANVLTF.

The chain recombines TRBV6-5 with TRBJ2-2, with 7 nucleotides matching TRBD1. Germline CDR1 and CDR2: MNHEY and SVGAGI. The V gene end was trimmed by 0 bases and the J gene end by 8 bases; junction bases not matched to a gene: 6. The CDR3 totals 15 residues. This CDR3 reads CASSYSAGRGGELFF. In nucleotides, the CDR3 is TGTGCCAGCAGTTACTCGGCCGGCAGGGGGGGGGAGCTGTTTTTT.

The chain is built from TRBV4-1 and TRBJ2-7; 8 bases are shared with TRBD1. Germline lookup yields CDR1 MGHRA and CDR2 YSYEKL. The CDR3 length is 14 residues. V trimming: 3 bases; J trimming: 6 bases; junction bases outside the gene matches: 7. CDR3 sequence reads: CASSQTQGVGEQYV. CDR3 DNA: TGCGCCAGCAGCCAGACACAGGGGGTGGGCGAGCAGTACGTC.

The chain couples TRBV24-1 to TRBJ2-6; D may be TRBD1 (6 bases). V gave up 3 bases and J gave up 0 bases, with 11 bases separating them. Germline lookup yields CDR1 KGHDR and CDR2 SFDVKD. The CDR3 has 17 residues. In DNA form, the CDR3 reads TGTGCCACCAGTGATAGACAGGCCTACTCTGGGGCCAACGTCCTGACTTTC. Encoded protein: CATSDRQAYSGANVLTF.

J is TRBJ2-5 and V is TRBV18; 8 bases map to TRBD1. V trimming: 3 bases; J trimming: 2 bases; junction bases outside the gene matches: 2. The germline V gene encodes CDR1 KGHSH and CDR2 LQKENI. The CDR3 runs 14 residues. The CDR3 region is CASSPNRGQETQYF. Here the CDR3 DNA reads TGTGCCAGCTCACCGAACAGGGGGCAAGAGACCCAGTACTTC.

As for this clone: One end of the junction does not line up with germline, which may come from a read error. Other DNA sequences from this sample encode an identical CDR3 as well. V is TRBV7-3 and J is TRBJ2-2; D is perhaps TRBD1 (6 bases). The CDR3 consists of 14 residues. Germline CDR1 and CDR2: SGHTA and FQGTGA. Written as DNA, the CDR3 is TGTGCCAGCAGCTCAGACAGGAACACCGGGGAGCTATTTTTT. Protein sequence: CASSSDRNTGELFF. The entire variable domain, with the rest obtained from reference TRBV7-3 and TRBJ2-2, is as follows: GAGVSQTPSNKVTEKGKYVELRCDPISGHTALYWYRQSLGQGPEFLIYFQGTGAADDSGLPNDRFFAVRPEGSVSTLKIQRTERGDSAVYLCASSSDRNTGELFFGEGSRLTVL.

This clone was seen once. The J gene is TRBJ2-3, the V gene TRBV13, with 7 bases lining up with TRBD1. From germline, CDR1 is PRHDT and CDR2 FYEKMQ (reference sequence). The CDR3 is 16 residues long. Trimming took 5 bases from V and 2 from J; bases not matched to a gene: 10. CDR3 coding DNA: TGTGCCAGCAGCCCTTTTCTGGGACAGCTCACAGATACGCAGTATTTT. Translated: CASSPFLGQLTDTQYF.

The genes are TRBV6-5 and TRBJ2-2, with D hard to call. V was cut by 6 bases and J by 0 bases, with 8 bases left in between. Germline V gives CDR1 MNHEY, CDR2 SVGAGI. The CDR3 runs to 14 residues. Here the CDR3 DNA reads TGTGCCAGCAGACTGCCTCCGAACACCGGGGAGCTGTTTTTT. As protein: CASRLPPNTGELFF.

A word on this clone: Other DNA variants within this sample encode the same CDR3. The chain couples TRBV5-4 to TRBJ1-2; 11 nucleotides match TRBD1. Trimming cost V 3 bases and J 5 bases; bases outside gene matches: 15. Germline V gives CDR1 SGHNT, CDR2 YYREEE (reference sequence). CDR3 length: 18 amino acids. In DNA form, the CDR3 reads TGTGCCAGCAGCTCCGGGCCAGGACAGGGGGCCCTTTGGTATGGCTACACCTTC. Translated: CASSSGPGQGALWYGYTF.

The rearrangement links TRBV20-1 to TRBJ1-2; possible D gene TRBD1, 5 bases. Looked up from germline, CDR1 is DFQATT and CDR2 is SNEGSKA (reference sequence). The length of the CDR3 is 11 residues. The V end was cut by 7 bases, the J end by 8 bases, with 14 bases between. The CDR3 here is CSGMQGRGYTF. The CDR3 nucleotides read TGCAGTGGGATGCAGGGTAGGGGCTACACCTTC.

The V gene is TRBV7-9, the J gene TRBJ2-2; D not resolved. This CDR3 is 14 amino acids long. The ends were cut back, 5 bases at V and 2 bases at J, with 9 bases in the middle. Looked up from germline, CDR1 is SEHNR and CDR2 is FQNEAQ (reference sequence). The chain's CDR3 is CASSLHANTGELFF. As DNA, the CDR3 is TGTGCCAGCAGCCTCCACGCTAACACCGGGGAGCTGTTTTTT. The full variable domain, rest sourced from reference TRBV7-9 and TRBJ2-2, is DTGVSQNPRHKITKRGQNVTFRCDPISEHNRLYWYRQTLGQGPEFLTYFQNEAQLEKSRLLSDRFSAERPKGSFSTLEIQRTEQGDSAMYLCASSLHANTGELFFGEGSRLTVL.

The V call is TRBV9, the J call TRBJ2-1; D call uncertain. This CDR3 region has 15 residues. The germline gives CDR1 SGDLS, CDR2 YYNGEE. Between the trimmed V and J ends, which lost 0 bases and 5 bases, there was a span of 12 bases. CDR3 coding DNA: TGTGCCAGCAGCGTAGCCCCACACCATAACAATGAGCAGTTCTTC. Its translation: CASSVAPHHNNEQFF.

The genes are TRBV2 and TRBJ2-7; 7 bases are a match to TRBD2. CDR3 length: 11 amino acids. In germline, CDR1 is SNHLY, CDR2 FYNNEI. Trimming at V came to 7 bases and at J to 6 bases, leaving 3 bases not matched to a gene. CDR3 in amino acids: CASTSGFEQYF. The CDR3 nucleotides are TGTGCCAGCACTAGCGGATTCGAGCAGTACTTC. Based on the CDR3 plus reference TRBV2 and TRBJ2-7, the full variable domain is EPEVTQTPSHQVTQMGQEVILRCVPISNHLYFYWYRQILGQKVEFLVSFYNNEISEKSEIFDDQFSVERPDGSNFTLKIRSTKLEDSAMYFCASTSGFEQYFGPGTRLTVT.

The chain joins TRBV4-1 to TRBJ2-1; a weak D match, TRBD2 (5 bases). The V gene lost 0 bases and the J gene lost 8 bases, with 14 bases spanning the gap. The germline V gene encodes CDR1 MGHRA and CDR2 YSYEKL. The CDR3 contains 15 residues. The CDR3: CASSQDSERDHEQFF. The CDR3 DNA follows: TGCGCCAGCAGCCAAGATTCAGAGAGGGATCATGAGCAGTTCTTC.

The chain couples TRBV9 to TRBJ2-3; TRBD2 agrees at 10 bases. The CDR3 sequence is 16 residues long. Per the germline V gene, CDR1 is SGDLS and CDR2 is YYNGEE. J lost 5 bases, V lost 2 bases, and 8 bases had no gene match. This CDR3 reads CASSVTSGELGDTQYF. CDR3 sequence (DNA): TGTGCCAGCAGCGTTACTAGCGGGGAGTTGGGAGATACGCAGTATTTT.

This sequence joins TRBV30 and TRBJ1-3; D is unclear. The CDR3 runs 13 residues. Germline V gene data show CDR1 as GTSNPN and CDR2 as SVGIG (reference sequence). V was cut by 3 bases and J by 0 bases, with 6 bases left in between. This CDR3 is CAWRPTSGNTIYF. CDR3 bases: TGTGCCTGGAGACCCACCTCTGGAAACACCATATATTTT.

The V gene is TRBV24-1, the J gene TRBJ1-1, with D unclear. V shed 9 bases and J shed 8 bases, with 12 bases lying between them. Germline V gives CDR1 KGHDR, CDR2 SFDVKD. The CDR3 has 11 amino acids. CDR3 bases: TGTGCCACCGGGATGGATGGAGAAGCTTTCTTT. This gives the protein CATGMDGEAFF.

The chain links TRBV5-5 to TRBJ2-7; 8 nucleotides agree with TRBD1. Trimming cost V 4 bases and J 4 bases; bases outside gene matches: 22. Per the germline V gene, CDR1 is SGHKS and CDR2 is YYEKEE (reference sequence). This CDR3 region has 19 residues. CDR3 in amino acids: CASSLRGTGLSPIEYEQYV. Here the CDR3 DNA reads TGTGCCAGCAGCCTACGCGGGACAGGTTTATCCCCTATCGAATACGAGCAGTACGTC.

In this sample, this clone turned up once. J is TRBJ2-7 and V is TRBV18; the D is unclear. Germline V gene sequence: CDR1 KGHSH, CDR2 LQKENI. The V and J ends lost 0 bases and 3 bases respectively, with 6 bases between them. This CDR3 has 13 amino acids. The CDR3 bases are TGTGCCAGCTCACCACCGTACGGCTACGAGCAGTACTTC. Its translation is CASSPPYGYEQYF.

V usage is TRBV6-2 or TRBV6-3 and J usage is TRBJ2-2, with TRBD1 matching 9 bases. The trim removed 2 bases at V and 4 bases at J, leaving 8 bases unmatched. The CDR3 spans 17 residues. The germline V gene encodes CDR1 MNHEY and CDR2 SVGEGT. The DNA of the CDR3 is TGTGCCAGCAGTTACATAGGACAGGGGTTCGGCACCGGGGAGCTGTTTTTT. It yields the protein CASSYIGQGFGTGELFF.

The chain has TRBV6-6 and TRBJ1-2; maybe TRBD1 (6 bases). Between the trimmed V and J ends, which lost 7 bases and 3 bases, there was a span of 15 bases. This CDR3 has 14 amino acids. Germline assignment: CDR1 MNHNY and CDR2 SVGAGI (reference sequence). The CDR3 sequence is CASILGGRDYGYTF. The CDR3 DNA reads TGTGCCAGCATCCTGGGGGGGCGGGACTATGGCTACACCTTC.

The chain uses TRBV2 and TRBJ1-6, with no clear D. CDR1 SNHLY and CDR2 FYNNEI come from the germline V gene. V gave up 11 bases and J gave up 1 base, with 9 bases separating them. The CDR3 contains 13 residues. CDR3 protein: CAARKSYNSPLHF. CDR3 DNA: TGTGCCGCCAGGAAATCCTATAATTCACCCCTCCACTTT.

The chain uses TRBV2 and TRBJ2-3; no clear D. V lost 7 bases and J lost 5, with 16 bases in between. The CDR3 has 14 amino acids. Germline V gene data show CDR1 as SNHLY and CDR2 as FYNNEI. The CDR3 nucleotides read TGTGCCAGCACGATCCCCGACGGTAAAGATACGCAGTATTTT. It is translated as CASTIPDGKDTQYF.

V gene TRBV14 combines with J gene TRBJ1-2; D is unclear. Trimming shortened V by 4 bases and J by 2 bases, and 5 bases separated the two germline ends. The CDR3 extends over 12 amino acids. Germline V gene sequence: CDR1 SGHDN, CDR2 FVKESK. The CDR3 reads CASSPDNYGYTF. The DNA of the CDR3 is TGTGCCAGCAGCCCCGACAACTATGGCTACACCTTC.

The chain couples TRBV24-1 to TRBJ2-5, with 9 bases aligning to TRBD1. V lost 4 bases and J lost 2; bases outside the gene matches: 4. The CDR3 is 15 amino acids. Germline values: CDR1 KGHDR, CDR2 SFDVKD. CDR3 region: CATSDPGQGQETQYF. The CDR3, as DNA: TGTGCCACCAGTGACCCCGGACAGGGGCAAGAGACCCAGTACTTC.

V is TRBV7-3 and J is TRBJ1-4, with no clear D. The V end lost 4 bases, the J end lost 0 bases, and 9 bases lay between the germline ends. The V gene's germline CDR1 is SGHTA and CDR2 FQGTGA. This CDR3 comprises 15 residues. The CDR3 spells CASSSSIATNEKLFF. The CDR3 DNA sequence: TGTGCCAGCAGCTCCAGCATCGCAACTAATGAAAAACTGTTTTTT.